This T cell receptor (beta chain) was identified in a study of post-analysis software for immune sequencing data. Study-wide results and caveats: Patients carried roughly five TRBV segments more frequently than controls did, and TRBV5-6, TRBV5-1 and TRBV20-1 were among them.

This clonotype was counted between two and nine times. What it recognizes is unknown. Presence of unique molecular identifiers characterized the TCR beta cDNA libraries. MiXCR, applied by TCRdb to the PCR reads, yields one record per CDR3 protein. The sample shows hundreds of thousands of distinct CDR3 sequences, about 32% of them seen only once. The V end lost 0 bases, the J end lost 1 base, and 8 bases lay between the germline ends. CDR1 and CDR2 from the germline V gene are KGHSY and FQNENV. The CDR3 covers 15 residues. The rearrangement uses TRBV16 and TRBJ2-3, with unresolved D. The sequence came from a girl aged 5-17 years with multiple sclerosis. Sequencing input: blood. CDR3 nucleotides: TGTGCCAGCAGCCAATCAAGGCCGCGCACAGATACGCAGTATTTT. Translating gives CASSQSRPRTDTQYF.